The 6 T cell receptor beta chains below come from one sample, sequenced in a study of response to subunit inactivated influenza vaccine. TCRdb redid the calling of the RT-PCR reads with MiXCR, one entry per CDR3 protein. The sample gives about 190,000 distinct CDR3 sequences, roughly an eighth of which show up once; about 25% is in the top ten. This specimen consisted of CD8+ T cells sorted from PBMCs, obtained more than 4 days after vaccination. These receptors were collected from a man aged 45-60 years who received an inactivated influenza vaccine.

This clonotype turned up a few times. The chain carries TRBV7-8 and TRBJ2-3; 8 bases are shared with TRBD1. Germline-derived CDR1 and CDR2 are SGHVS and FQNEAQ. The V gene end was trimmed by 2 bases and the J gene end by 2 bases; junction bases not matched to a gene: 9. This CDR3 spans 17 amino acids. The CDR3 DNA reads TGTGCCAGCAGCTTACACGGGGGACAGGAGTTCACAGATACGCAGTATTTT. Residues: CASSLHGGQEFTDTQYF.

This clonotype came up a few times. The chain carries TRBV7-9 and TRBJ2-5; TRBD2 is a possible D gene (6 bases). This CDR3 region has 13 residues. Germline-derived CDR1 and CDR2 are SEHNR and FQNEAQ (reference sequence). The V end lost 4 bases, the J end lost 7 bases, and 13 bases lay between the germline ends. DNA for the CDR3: TGTGCCAGCAGCTCCGGGATGGGAGGGACCCAGTACTTC. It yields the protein CASSSGMGGTQYF. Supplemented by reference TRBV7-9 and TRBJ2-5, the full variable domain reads DTGVSQNPRHKITKRGQNVTFRCDPISEHNRLYWYRQTLGQGPEFLTYFQNEAQLEKSRLLSDRFSAERPKGSFSTLEIQRTEQGDSAMYLCASSSGMGGTQYFGPGTRLLVL.

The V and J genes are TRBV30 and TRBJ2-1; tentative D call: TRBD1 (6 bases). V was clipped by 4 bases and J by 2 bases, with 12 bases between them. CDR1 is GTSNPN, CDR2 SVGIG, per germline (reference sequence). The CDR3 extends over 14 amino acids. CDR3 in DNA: TGTGCCTGGAACCGGGACACAACCTACAATGAGCAGTTCTTC. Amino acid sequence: CAWNRDTTYNEQFF.

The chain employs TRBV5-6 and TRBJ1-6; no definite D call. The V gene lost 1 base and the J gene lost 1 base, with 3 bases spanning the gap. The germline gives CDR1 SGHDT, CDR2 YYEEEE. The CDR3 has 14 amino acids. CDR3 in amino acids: CASSLRSYNSPLHF. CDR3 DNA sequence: TGTGCCAGCAGCTTGAGGTCCTATAATTCACCCCTCCACTTT.

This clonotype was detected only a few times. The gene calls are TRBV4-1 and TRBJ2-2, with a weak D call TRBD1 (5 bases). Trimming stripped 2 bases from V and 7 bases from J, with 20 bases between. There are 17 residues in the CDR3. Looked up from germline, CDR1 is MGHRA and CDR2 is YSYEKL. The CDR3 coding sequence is TGCGCCAGCAGCCAACCTGGGGCTTCCCCATTGGGCGGGGAGCTGTTTTTT. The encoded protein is CASSQPGASPLGGELFF.

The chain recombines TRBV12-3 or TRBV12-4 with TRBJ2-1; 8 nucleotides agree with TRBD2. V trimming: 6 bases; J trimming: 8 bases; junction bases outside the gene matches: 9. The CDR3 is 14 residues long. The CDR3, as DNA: TGTGCCAGCAGCCCCCAGCGGGAGCGGGATGAGCAGTTCTTC. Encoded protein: CASSPQRERDEQFF.